This TCR beta chain was sequenced during a study of CD8+ T cells in alopecia areata (dated 2018 in TCRdb). About the investigation overall: High-throughput TCRbeta sequencing was used to examine T cell clonal expansion in alopecia areata in both the C3H/HeJ mouse model and human patients. On the human side, TCRbeta sequencing was run on scalp tissue and on sorted CD4+ and CD8+ peripheral blood T cells from healthy controls and from alopecia areata patients with either patchy or totalis/universalis disease. Scalp clonality was compared among normal scalp (n=4), patchy alopecia areata scalp (n=8), and alopecia totalis/universalis scalp (n=8). RNA was obtained with the PAXgene miRNA kit for fixed scalp, the miRNeasy kit for PBMCs, and the RNeasy kit for mouse skin. immunoSEQ multiplex PCR using 35 Vbeta forward primers and 13 Jbeta reverse primers was used to amplify TCRbeta CDR3 regions.

Study-wide conclusions, independent of this receptor: TCR sequences shared between patients were less clear than in mice, possibly partly because of HLA diversity in the patient population. Higher clonality and more expanded CD8+ clones were observed in lesional scalp than in normal scalp, particularly in alopecia totalis/universalis, a finding suggestive of antigenic drive. Scalp TCR repertoire analysis is complicated because resident alphabeta T cells in normal human skin are also sequenced, whereas mouse skin is dominated by gammadelta T cells.

PBMCs were isolated by density centrifugation and stained for CD3, CD4 and CD8, after which CD4+ and CD8+ T cells were sorted on a FACSAria. Unaffected controls provided scalp biopsies and blood samples. Libraries were constructed by the immunoSEQ multiplex PCR assay. For TCR sequencing, RNA was extracted from every sample and reverse transcribed into cDNA to serve as template. First-strand cDNA was synthesized with SuperScript III using a 2:1 mix of oligo-dT and random hexamers. Amplification bias was assessed with a synthetic immune receptor repertoire, and residual bias was removed computationally. The original pipeline was this. Raw reads were preprocessed to remove errors, and CDR3 was defined by IMGT conventions from the conserved cysteine to phenylalanine. Clonality was calculated as 1 minus Shannon entropy normalized by log2 of the number of productive unique TCRs. Whether scalp clones were CD4 or CD8 was inferred by matching scalp TCRbeta sequences against CD4 and CD8 repertoires sorted from blood. TCRdb carries this immuneACCESS record with in-frame sequences only. Its versions omit some clonotypes, under half of them owing to an unresolved V gene in the studies checked, with the rest unexplained. Clone size and V and J calls were adopted from that table, with D and trimming inferred from the DNA. The sample yields about 110,000 clones; approximately 59% were counted once. Together, the top ten hold 20% to 25% of the sample.

As for this clone: Its antigen remains undetermined. Base qualities are missing; no much larger clone stands one base away.

The TCR originated in a human donor in good health. The sequenced sample consisted of CD8+ T cells sorted from blood.

The DNA is as follows: TGTGCCAGCAGCTTATTCCGGACAGGTTGGGGCGAAAAACTGTTTTTT. Its protein reads: CASSLFRTGWGEKLFF. The chain links TRBV7-8 with TRBJ1-4, with 7 bases aligning to TRBD1. The germline V gene provides CDR1 SGHVS and CDR2 FQNEAQ. V and J are trimmed by 2 bases and 8 bases, and the gene matches miss 11 bases of the junction. The CDR3 measures 16 amino acids from cysteine to phenylalanine. Only CDR3 DNA is held: 48 bases, read in frame from base 1.